This T cell receptor (beta chain) was identified in a study of control samples from healthy donors and cancer patients. Germline CDR1 reads SGHKS; CDR2 reads YYEKEE (reference sequence). This CDR3 is 15 amino acids long. Trimming took 0 bases from V and 6 from J, leaving 14 bases between them. The data were produced by immunoSEQ multiplex PCR, yet TCRdb's version contains in-frame clones alone and is incomplete. This sample yields approximately 26,000 clones, of which more than 75% are seen a single time; 13% belongs to the top ten. Sequencing input: PBMCs. This chain uses TRBV5-5 with TRBJ2-3; D remains unclear. The sequence was collected from a man aged 45-65 years with lung cancer. Here the CDR3 DNA reads TGTGCCAGCAGCTTGGGTCTAGTAGGGTTGGATACGCAGTATTTT. This codes for CASSLGLVGLDTQYF.